These 18 T cell receptor beta chains were sequenced from one sample in a study of T cells in Graves' hyperthyroidism and ophthalmopathy. What was amplified from RNA transcripts were TCR beta CDR3 regions. The primer set for the first-round RT-PCR of the TCR CDR3 was HTBI. Each CDR3 protein is one row after TCRdb ran MiXCR on the multiplex PCR reads. The table records about 290,000 distinct CDR3 sequences, about 15% of them present only once. Sequenced sample: blood. The receptors come from a woman in her forties or fifties with Graves' hyperthyroidism that later progressed to Graves' ophthalmopathy.

This clonotype was seen repeatedly, ten times or more. The chain carries TRBV6-1 and TRBJ2-7, with 10 bases fitting TRBD1. The CDR3 has 16 amino acids. J gave up 1 base and V 7 bases, and 10 bases lay outside the gene matches. CDR1 is MNHNS and CDR2 is SASEGT in the germline V gene. The CDR3 bases are TGTGCCAGCACCCAGGGCACGGGACAGGGGTCCTACGAGCAGTACTTC. Translating it yields CASTQGTGQGSYEQYF.

This clonotype was observed at least ten times. The chain uses TRBV6-1 and TRBJ1-2; D remains unclear. Trimming shortened V by 6 bases and J by 0 bases, and 11 bases separated the two germline ends. CDR3 length: 14 amino acids. Germline V gene lookup returns CDR1 MNHNS and CDR2 SASEGT. This CDR3 is CASSEGGSNYGYTF. CDR3 coding DNA: TGTGCCAGCAGCGAGGGAGGCTCTAACTATGGCTACACCTTC.

Many counts were recorded for this clonotype. The genes are TRBV9 and TRBJ2-1; TRBD2 is a possible D gene (6 bases). V was pared by 1 base and J by 0 bases, with 11 bases between. Germline lookup yields CDR1 SGDLS and CDR2 YYNGEE. This CDR3 comprises 16 residues. The CDR3 DNA sequence: TGTGCCAGCAGCGTAATTAGCGGCAGCTCCTACAATGAGCAGTTCTTC. Amino acids: CASSVISGSSYNEQFF.

At least ten counts were recorded for this clonotype. J is TRBJ2-7 and V is TRBV30; weak D call: TRBD1 (6 bases). V lost 5 bases to trimming and J lost 5 bases, with 13 bases between them. Germline V CDR1 and CDR2: GTSNPN, SVGIG (reference sequence). This CDR3 is built from 12 residues. CDR3 sequence (DNA): TGTGCCTGGGCATCTACAGGGAACGAGCAGTACTTC. Translated: CAWASTGNEQYF.

The sample holds a few counts of this clonotype. The genes are TRBV5-6 and TRBJ1-3; tentatively, D is TRBD1 (6 bases). V lost 1 base and J 9 bases, leaving 8 bases between the germline ends. Germline CDR1 reads SGHDT; CDR2 reads YYEEEE. The CDR3 contains 12 residues. CDR3 DNA: TGTGCCAGCAGCTTGAACAGGGTCACCATATATTTT. This gives the protein CASSLNRVTIYF. The full variable domain, its missing parts supplied by reference TRBV5-6 and TRBJ1-3, is DAGVTQSPTHLIKTRGQQVTLRCSPKSGHDTVSWYQQALGQGPQFIFQYYEEEERQRGNFPDRFSGHQFPNYSSELNVNALLLGDSALYLCASSLNRVTIYFGEGSWLTVV.

This clonotype was counted at least ten times. This chain connects TRBV24-1 to TRBJ1-2; D possibly corresponds to TRBD1 (5 bases). Trimming cost V 4 bases and J 8 bases, with 13 bases left between them. Germline-derived CDR1 and CDR2 are KGHDR and SFDVKD. The CDR3 is 13 amino acids. The CDR3 sequence: CATSDPGDLGYTF. In DNA form, the CDR3 reads TGTGCCACCAGTGACCCCGGGGACTTAGGCTACACCTTC.

In regard to this clonotype: A much larger clone sits a single nucleotide away, making a read error possible. V gene TRBV12-3 or TRBV12-4 combines with J gene TRBJ1-2; 10 bases are shared with TRBD1. This CDR3 has 16 residues. Trimming at V came to 6 bases and at J to 6 bases, leaving 13 bases not matched to a gene. In DNA form, the CDR3 reads TGTGCCAGCAGCTACCCCGGGACAGGGGCCAACCATGGCTACACCTTC. Translation gives CASSYPGTGANHGYTF.

Only one count was recorded for this clonotype. This may be a read error, as it is one base from a much larger clone. This sequence joins TRBV29-1 and TRBJ2-1; D may be TRBD2 (6 bases). Trimming left V 7 bases short and J 7 bases short, with 17 bases between. The CDR3 runs 13 residues. Per germline, CDR1 SQVTM and CDR2 ANQGSEA. The DNA of the CDR3 is TGCAGCGGGGGGGAAGGTTCCCTTAATGAGCAGTTCTTC. It codes for CSGGEGSLNEQFF.

The chain has TRBV9 and TRBJ2-2; D assignment may be TRBD1 or TRBD2 (5 bases each). The germline gives CDR1 SGDLS, CDR2 YYNGEE. V lost 0 bases, J lost 7 bases, and 7 bases lay in between. The CDR3 is 13 amino acids. CDR3 residues: CASSVVGGGELFF. The DNA of the CDR3 is TGTGCCAGCAGCGTAGTTGGGGGCGGGGAGCTGTTTTTT.

The chain couples TRBV19 to TRBJ1-3, with D possibly being TRBD1 (5 bases). This CDR3 is built from 12 residues. V lost 6 bases to trimming and J lost 3 bases, with 6 bases between them. The germline CDR1 and CDR2 sequences are LNHDA and SQIVND (reference sequence). For the CDR3, the DNA is TGTGCCAGTAGGGGACGTGGAAACACCATATATTTT. Protein sequence: CASRGRGNTIYF.

In its sample, this clonotype was seen a few times. V usage is TRBV19 and J usage is TRBJ1-2; possibly TRBD1 for D (5 bases). The V end was cut by 2 bases, the J end by 8 bases, with 18 bases between. The V gene's germline CDR1 is LNHDA and CDR2 SQIVND (reference sequence). The CDR3 spans 15 residues. The CDR3 DNA reads TGTGCCAGTAGTATAACAGGACCGCGGACGTCCGGCTACACCTTC. Residues: CASSITGPRTSGYTF. Using reference TRBV19 and TRBJ1-2 for the parts outside the CDR3, the full variable domain is DGGITQSPKYLFRKEGQNVTLSCEQNLNHDAMYWYRQDPGQGLRLIYYSQIVNDFQKGDIAEGYSVSREKKESFPLTVTSAQKNPTAFYLCASSITGPRTSGYTFGSGTRLTVV.

The table lists this clonotype with many counts. This CDR3 reads CATSRVSGRGNEQFF. CDR3 nucleotides: TGTGCCACCAGCAGAGTCTCGGGTAGGGGCAATGAGCAGTTCTTC. The V and J genes are TRBV15 and TRBJ2-1; possible D gene TRBD1, 5 bases. Between the trimmed V and J ends, which lost 1 base and 6 bases, there was a span of 13 bases. The length of the CDR3 is 15 residues. CDR1 and CDR2 (germline): LNHNV, YYDKDF (reference sequence).

This clonotype was observed at least ten times. V is TRBV20-1 and J is TRBJ2-5; 7 positions match TRBD1. This CDR3 has 12 residues. Germline V gene lookup returns CDR1 DFQATT and CDR2 SNEGSKA (reference sequence). The V gene end was trimmed by 5 bases and the J gene end by 4 bases; junction bases not matched to a gene: 4. In nucleotides, the CDR3 is TGCAGTGCTCTACAGGGGCGAGAGACCCAGTACTTC. It codes for CSALQGRETQYF.

The rearrangement joins TRBV2 to TRBJ2-3, with TRBD1 matching over 9 bases. This CDR3 comprises 11 residues. From germline, CDR1 is SNHLY and CDR2 FYNNEI. The V segment lost 6 bases and the J segment 10 bases; nucleotides outside the gene matches: 2. The CDR3 reads CASSTGGAQYF. CDR3 sequence (DNA): TGTGCCAGCAGCACAGGGGGCGCGCAGTATTTT.

Note on this clonotype: At one boundary the junction diverges from the germline segment, which might be a read error. The chain carries TRBV15 and TRBJ2-2, with TRBD2 matching over 7 bases. Germline lookup yields CDR1 LNHNV and CDR2 YYDKDF (reference sequence). The CDR3 totals 16 residues. The CDR3 DNA sequence: TGTGCCACCAGCAGTGGGGGGAGGGACCCCACCCGGGAGCTGTTTTTT. This codes for CATSSGGRDPTRELFF.

This clonotype occurred many times. The rearrangement uses TRBV7-9 and TRBJ1-1; possible D gene TRBD1, 6 bases. The germline V and J ends were trimmed by 1 base and 4 bases, with 10 bases remaining between them. Germline V CDR1 and CDR2: SEHNR, FQNEAQ (reference sequence). This CDR3 has 14 amino acids. The CDR3 reads CASSLDTGTTEAFF. Written as DNA, the CDR3 is TGTGCCAGCAGCTTAGATACAGGGACCACTGAAGCTTTCTTT.

This clonotype showed up just a few times. One end of the junction does not line up with germline, which may come from a read error. The chain is built from TRBV10-3 and TRBJ1-1, with D perhaps matching TRBD1 (5 bases). The CDR3 totals 13 residues. The germline gives CDR1 ENHRY, CDR2 SYGVKD. CDR3 bases: TGTGCCATCAGTGGGGACTACCCCACTGAAGCTCTCTTT. It codes for CAISGDYPTEALF.

This clonotype came up a few times. J is TRBJ1-4 and V is TRBV5-1, with D unclear. The CDR3 has 14 amino acids. V lost 2 bases and J lost 4, with 9 bases in between. The germline CDR1 and CDR2 sequences are SGHRS and YFSETQ. CDR3 amino acids: CASSLRGFNEKLFF. The CDR3 DNA reads as TGCGCCAGCAGCTTACGAGGATTTAATGAAAAACTGTTTTTT.